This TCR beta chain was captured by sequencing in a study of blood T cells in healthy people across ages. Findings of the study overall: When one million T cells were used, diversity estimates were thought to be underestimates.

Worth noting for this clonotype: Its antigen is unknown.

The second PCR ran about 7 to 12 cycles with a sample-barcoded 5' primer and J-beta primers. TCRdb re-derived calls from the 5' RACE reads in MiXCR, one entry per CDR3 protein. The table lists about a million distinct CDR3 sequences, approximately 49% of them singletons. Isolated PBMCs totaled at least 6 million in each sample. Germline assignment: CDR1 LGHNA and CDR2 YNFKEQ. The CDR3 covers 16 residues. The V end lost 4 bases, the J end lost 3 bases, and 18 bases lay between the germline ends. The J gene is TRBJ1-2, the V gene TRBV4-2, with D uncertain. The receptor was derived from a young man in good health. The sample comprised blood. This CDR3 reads CASSPRTLDQDYGYTF. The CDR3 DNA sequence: TGTGCCAGCAGCCCCAGGACGTTGGACCAGGACTATGGCTACACCTTC.